Each of the 22 T cell receptor beta chains below was sequenced from the same sample in a study of early T cells in non-severe SARS-CoV-2 infection. TCRdb redid the calling of the 5' RACE reads with MiXCR, one entry per CDR3 protein. Here the sample spans approximately 50,000 distinct CDR3 sequences, 8% to 10% being singletons. The sequenced material came from whole blood. All receptors derive from an adult who was a healthcare worker with PCR-confirmed SARS-CoV-2 infection or an uninfected control (not recorded which).

The CDR3 loop is CAIRNKQGFPPQQYF. In DNA form, the CDR3 reads TGTGCCATCAGGAACAAACAGGGTTTCCCGCCCCAGCAGTACTTC. This chain joins TRBV10-3 and TRBJ2-7, with D perhaps TRBD1 (6 bases). Trimming left V 6 bases short and J 8 bases short, with 23 bases between. The CDR3 extends over 15 amino acids. Germline CDR1 ENHRY, CDR2 SYGVKD.

This sequence joins TRBV18 and TRBJ2-1; D gene uncertain. Germline V gene sequence: CDR1 KGHSH, CDR2 LQKENI. CDR3 length equals 15 residues. The ends were cut back, 4 bases at V and 0 bases at J, with 10 bases in the middle. The CDR3 reads CASSRAKSSYNEQFF. The CDR3 nucleotides read TGTGCCAGCTCACGGGCTAAAAGCTCCTACAATGAGCAGTTCTTC.

The V gene is TRBV11-3, the J gene TRBJ2-2; a possible D gene is TRBD2 (7 bases). CDR1 and CDR2 (germline): SGHNT, YENEEA. The ends were cut back, 5 bases at V and 5 bases at J, with 30 bases in the middle. The CDR3 contains 20 residues. CDR3 DNA: TGTGCCAGCAGCCCTCCCGGACGGGGGGCCCCAAGTAGTGGAACCGGGGAGCTGTTTTTT. Encoded protein: CASSPPGRGAPSSGTGELFF.

This clonotype was counted a few times. This chain uses TRBV13 with TRBJ2-1, with TRBD1 as a possible D gene (6 bases). The CDR3 loop spans 14 amino acids. Looked up from germline, CDR1 is PRHDT and CDR2 is FYEKMQ (reference sequence). The V end was cut by 6 bases, the J end by 9 bases, with 18 bases between. The CDR3: CASSLGALLGEQFF. DNA for the CDR3: TGTGCCAGCAGTCTGGGGGCGCTCTTGGGTGAGCAGTTCTTC.

This clonotype was detected only a few times. V gene TRBV29-1 combines with J gene TRBJ2-1, with a tentative D call TRBD2 (5 bases). The CDR3 length is 14 residues. Germline CDR1 is SQVTM and CDR2 is ANQGSEA. The V gene lost 1 base and the J gene lost 6 bases, with 13 bases spanning the gap. The CDR3 DNA reads TGCAGCGTTGAAGGGCTGGGAACTAGCAATGAGCAGTTCTTC. Protein product: CSVEGLGTSNEQFF.

V usage is TRBV27 and J usage is TRBJ2-7; D possibly uses TRBD1 or TRBD2 (6 bases each). Trimming pared 5 bases from V and 3 bases from J, leaving 11 bases between. The germline V gene encodes CDR1 MNHEY and CDR2 SMNVEV (reference sequence). This CDR3 has 13 residues. CDR3 amino acids: CASSGGTLYEQYF. The CDR3 region has the DNA TGTGCCAGCAGTGGCGGGACACTCTACGAGCAGTACTTC.

This clonotype was found many times. The V call is TRBV14, the J call TRBJ2-7, with D uncertain. Germline assignment: CDR1 SGHDN and CDR2 FVKESK. V lost 3 bases and J lost 3, with 12 bases in between. The CDR3 consists of 14 residues. The CDR3 spells CASSHGPGLYEQYF. CDR3 nucleotide sequence: TGTGCCAGCAGCCACGGTCCGGGCCTCTACGAGCAGTACTTC.

In its sample, this clonotype was seen a few times. The chain links TRBV4-1 to TRBJ2-7; tentative D call: TRBD2 (5 bases). Trimming cost V 4 bases and J 7 bases, with 14 bases left between them. CDR3 length: 13 amino acids. Germline CDR1 MGHRA, CDR2 YSYEKL. CDR3 nucleotides: TGCGCCAGCAGCCCTAGAGGGTTGCGTGAGCAGTACTTC. Translated: CASSPRGLREQYF.

This clonotype was detected many times. The V gene is TRBV29-1, the J gene TRBJ2-1, with D possibly being TRBD1 (5 bases). The V gene's germline CDR1 is SQVTM and CDR2 ANQGSEA. With 4 bases removed from V and 8 bases from J, the gap between germline ends came to 6 bases. The CDR3 is made up of 10 amino acids. CDR3 DNA: TGCAGCGTTGTAGGGGATGAGCAGTTCTTC. It specifies CSVVGDEQFF.

A few counts support this clonotype. V and J are TRBV5-6 and TRBJ2-1; 8 bases match TRBD2. Germline CDR1 reads SGHDT; CDR2 reads YYEEEE. With 4 bases clipped from V and 0 bases from J, the junction kept 6 bases outside the gene matches. The CDR3 runs 16 residues. The chain's CDR3 is CASSRWAGGSYNEQFF. The DNA of the CDR3 is TGTGCCAGCAGCCGGTGGGCGGGAGGCTCCTACAATGAGCAGTTCTTC. The whole variable domain, filled in from reference TRBV5-6 and TRBJ2-1, reads DAGVTQSPTHLIKTRGQQVTLRCSPKSGHDTVSWYQQALGQGPQFIFQYYEEEERQRGNFPDRFSGHQFPNYSSELNVNALLLGDSALYLCASSRWAGGSYNEQFFGPGTRLTVL.

This clonotype appeared many times. V is TRBV29-1 and J is TRBJ2-3; a possible D gene is TRBD1 (5 bases). CDR1 is SQVTM, CDR2 ANQGSEA, per germline. With 3 bases removed from V and 2 bases from J, the gap between germline ends came to 9 bases. The CDR3 sequence is 13 residues long. The CDR3: CSVETESTDTQYF. The CDR3 bases are TGCAGCGTTGAGACAGAGTCCACAGATACGCAGTATTTT.

There are a few counts of this clonotype. This chain joins TRBV7-8 and TRBJ2-3; no firm D call. This CDR3 is 16 amino acids long. Trimming removed 2 bases from V and 6 bases from J, with 18 bases in between. The germline CDR1 and CDR2 sequences are SGHVS and FQNEAQ. CDR3: CASSLKRVVHGDTQYF. CDR3 nucleotides: TGTGCCAGCAGCTTAAAAAGGGTCGTTCACGGGGATACGCAGTATTTT.

This clonotype was found a few times. Here the CDR3 reads CASSYSPGQGIPGELFF. In DNA, the CDR3 is TGTGCCAGCAGCTATTCACCGGGACAGGGGATCCCCGGGGAGCTGTTTTTT. The genes are TRBV5-4 and TRBJ2-2; TRBD1 matches at 10 bases. CDR1 and CDR2 from the germline V gene are SGHNT and YYREEE (reference sequence). The ends lost 3 bases at V and 6 bases at J; junction bases unmatched: 11. This CDR3 contains 17 residues. Full variable domain (outside the CDR3, taken from reference TRBV5-4 and TRBJ2-2): ETGVTQSPTHLIKTRGQQVTLRCSSQSGHNTVSWYQQALGQGPQFIFQYYREEENGRGNFPPRFSGLQFPNYSSELNVNALELDDSALYLCASSYSPGQGIPGELFFGEGSRLTVL.

This clonotype was counted many times. The chain couples TRBV5-1 to TRBJ2-7; D is ambiguous. The CDR3 sequence is 16 residues long. Trimming took 4 bases from V and 4 from J, leaving 21 bases between them. CDR1 is SGHRS, CDR2 YFSETQ, per germline. CDR3 bases: TGCGCCAGCAGCCCCACTCGTCCCGGACGGCCATACGAGCAGTACTTC. Translated: CASSPTRPGRPYEQYF.

This clonotype was counted between two and nine times. V and J are TRBV3-1 and TRBJ2-3; the D is unclear. This CDR3 comprises 16 residues. The germline CDR1 and CDR2 sequences are LGHDT and YNNKEL (reference sequence). Trimming left V 4 bases short and J 6 bases short, with 20 bases between. CDR3 DNA sequence: TGTGCCAGCAGCCCAAATCGAGTAGCAATAGGGGATACGCAGTATTTT. Amino acid sequence: CASSPNRVAIGDTQYF.

The chain has TRBV14 and TRBJ2-7, with D unresolved. Trimming shortened V by 0 bases and J by 7 bases, and 19 bases separated the two germline ends. In germline, CDR1 is SGHDN, CDR2 FVKESK. CDR3 length: 16 residues. CDR3 in amino acids: CASSQDKHVFFVEQYF. The CDR3, as DNA: TGTGCCAGCAGCCAAGATAAACACGTTTTTTTCGTGGAGCAGTACTTC. Drawing the rest from reference TRBV14 and TRBJ2-7, the complete variable domain is EAGVTQFPSHSVIEKGQTVTLRCDPISGHDNLYWYRRVMGKEIKFLLHFVKESKQDESGMPNNRFLAERTGGTYSTLKVQPAELEDSGVYFCASSQDKHVFFVEQYFGPGTRLTVT.

This clonotype occurred a few times. This rearrangement joins TRBV5-1 to TRBJ1-1, with a possible D match to TRBD1 (6 bases). CDR3 length: 16 amino acids. V was shortened by 3 bases and J by 0 bases, with 15 bases between the two germline ends. Germline V gene data show CDR1 as SGHRS and CDR2 as YFSETQ. This CDR3 reads CASSSGTSSMNTEAFF. The CDR3 region has the DNA TGCGCCAGCAGCTCGGGGACATCGTCCATGAACACTGAAGCTTTCTTT.

About this clonotype: A much larger clone lies one base from this, so it may be a read error. The chain couples TRBV6-4 to TRBJ2-2; TRBD1 might be the D (5 bases). With 3 bases removed from V and 3 bases from J, the gap between germline ends came to 5 bases. CDR3 length: 13 amino acids. The germline CDR1 and CDR2 sequences are MRHNA and SNTAGT. The CDR3 nucleotides are TGTGCCAGCAGTGAAGGGGACACCGGGGAGCTGTTTTTT. Amino acid sequence: CASSEGDTGELFF.

In this sample, this clonotype turned up many times. This rearrangement joins TRBV27 to TRBJ1-6, with D possibly being TRBD1 (6 bases). CDR3 length equals 15 residues. The germline gives CDR1 MNHEY, CDR2 SMNVEV (reference sequence). With 5 bases removed from V and 10 bases from J, the gap between germline ends came to 18 bases. The CDR3 is CASSPRQAGGSPLHF. The CDR3 coding sequence is TGTGCCAGCAGTCCAAGACAGGCCGGGGGGTCACCCCTCCACTTT.

The J gene is TRBJ2-3, the V gene TRBV12-3 or TRBV12-4; D remains ambiguous. The V and J ends lost 3 bases and 4 bases respectively, with 2 bases between them. The CDR3 is 11 amino acids. CDR3 nucleotides: TGTGCCAGCAGTTTTGCAGATACGCAGTATTTT. Encoded protein: CASSFADTQYF.

The J gene is TRBJ2-1, the V gene TRBV5-5; 8 bases fit TRBD2. V trimming: 3 bases; J trimming: 4 bases; junction bases outside the gene matches: 6. Looked up from germline, CDR1 is SGHKS and CDR2 is YYEKEE (reference sequence). This CDR3 comprises 15 residues. CDR3: CASSSSGSVYNEQFF. CDR3 sequence (DNA): TGTGCCAGCAGCTCCAGCGGGAGTGTGTACAATGAGCAGTTCTTC.

In this sample, this clonotype turned up many times. This sequence joins TRBV29-1 and TRBJ2-1; D may match TRBD1 or TRBD2 (6 bases each). Per the germline V gene, CDR1 is SQVTM and CDR2 is ANQGSEA. The CDR3 loop spans 13 amino acids. V was cut by 8 bases and J by 9 bases, with 20 bases left in between. In DNA form, the CDR3 reads TGCAGCCTTAGGAAGGGGGGCCGAGGTGAGCAGTTCTTC. Translating gives CSLRKGGRGEQFF.